This T cell receptor beta chain was documented in a study of patients and donors after allogeneic stem cell transplantation. This clonotype appeared many times. One entry per CDR3 protein results from TCRdb running MiXCR on the RT-PCR reads. The data show approximately 410,000 distinct CDR3 sequences, 16% seen once. Trimming removed 5 bases from V and 0 bases from J, with 10 bases in between. The CDR3 totals 13 residues. CDR1 and CDR2 (germline): SQVTM, ANQGSEA. This rearrangement joins TRBV29-1 to TRBJ1-1; D is undetermined. This sequence was found in a human donor who was either an allogeneic HSCT recipient or a stem cell or donor lymphocyte infusion donor (not recorded which). It is not recorded whose cells these are; they may come from a transplant donor. Specimen: blood, either unsorted or a sorted T cell fraction (not recorded which). The CDR3 nucleotides read TGCAGCGTTCAAGTCTCGGTGAACACTGAAGCTTTCTTT. Protein: CSVQVSVNTEAFF.